A single sample gave rise to the 32 T cell receptor beta chains below, sequenced in a study of human thymus T cells. Thymus pieces cut out during corrective heart surgery were the tissue that was used. Data came from immunoSEQ multiplex PCR; TCRdb stores just in-frame clones and leaves some out. The data contain 100,000 to 150,000 clones, around 94% of them singletons. Sequenced material: thymus tissue. The source of these receptors is a boy younger than two with a congenital heart defect but otherwise immunologically healthy.

The chain employs TRBV28 and TRBJ2-5; TRBD2 might be the D (5 bases). Per germline, CDR1 MDHEN and CDR2 SYDVKM. The V and J ends lost 3 bases and 4 bases respectively, with 9 bases between them. The CDR3 covers 13 residues. CDR3 DNA: TGTGCCAGCAGTTTTTGGACTGGAGAGACCCAGTACTTC. Protein: CASSFWTGETQYF. Full variable domain (rest looked up from reference TRBV28 and TRBJ2-5): DVKVTQSSRYLVKRTGEKVFLECVQDMDHENMFWYRQDPGLGLRLIYFSYDVKMKEKGDIPEGYSVSREKKERFSLILESASTNQTSMYLCASSFWTGETQYFGPGTRLLVL.

The chain employs TRBV4-3 and TRBJ1-6; 9 bases agree with TRBD1. This CDR3 contains 18 residues. With V trimmed by 2 bases and J by 9 bases, 14 bases remained unmatched. Germline CDR1 is LGHNA and CDR2 is YSLEER. CDR3 DNA: TGCGCCAGCAGCCAAAGGGGGACTCCGGGACAGGGAGGTTCACCCCTCCACTTT. Translated: CASSQRGTPGQGGSPLHF.

This CDR3 reads CASSYGERFPTGELFF. CDR3 sequence (DNA): TGTGCCAGCAGTTACGGGGAACGGTTTCCTACCGGGGAGCTGTTTTTT. The rearrangement links TRBV6-5 to TRBJ2-2; D is uncertain. The V gene's germline CDR1 is MNHEY and CDR2 SVGAGI. This CDR3 contains 16 residues. The V gene lost 2 bases and the J gene lost 5 bases, with 15 bases spanning the gap.

This clone was observed a single time. The chain couples TRBV2 to TRBJ2-3, with D possibly being TRBD1 or TRBD2 (6 bases each). This CDR3 is built from 14 residues. CDR1 and CDR2 from the germline V gene are SNHLY and FYNNEI. Between the trimmed V and J ends, which lost 4 bases and 1 base, there was a span of 9 bases. CDR3 residues: CASSVGGGTDTQYF. The CDR3 DNA follows: TGTGCCAGCAGTGTCGGGGGCGGCACAGATACGCAGTATTTT.

V and J are TRBV28 and TRBJ2-7; no definite D call. This CDR3 spans 15 amino acids. The V end lost 3 bases, the J end lost 3 bases, and 15 bases lay between the germline ends. CDR1 is MDHEN and CDR2 is SYDVKM in the germline V gene. Here the CDR3 DNA reads TGTGCCAGCAGTTTGGACCCTCCCCACTACTACGAGCAGTACTTC. Its protein product is CASSLDPPHYYEQYF.

This clone was counted a few times. The rearrangement joins TRBV6-5 to TRBJ2-1; a weak D match, TRBD1 (5 bases). The germline V gene has CDR1 MNHEY and CDR2 SVGAGI. V gave up 2 bases and J gave up 9 bases, with 5 bases separating them. The CDR3 has 11 residues. CDR3 in amino acids: CASSYQGEQFF. CDR3 DNA: TGTGCCAGCAGTTACCAGGGTGAGCAGTTCTTC.

A single count supports this clone. CDR3 sequence (DNA): TGTGCCATCAGTGAGTCGGACCCGACAGGGGGCATGAACACTGAAGCTTTCTTT. Translating gives CAISESDPTGGMNTEAFF. The V gene is TRBV10-3, the J gene TRBJ1-1, with 10 bases aligning to TRBD1. Germline V gene data show CDR1 as ENHRY and CDR2 as SYGVKD. Losses at the gene ends were 0 bases for V and 0 bases for J; bases not matched to a gene: 7. There are 18 residues in the CDR3.

The V gene is TRBV15, the J gene TRBJ2-3; 10 bases map to TRBD2. The junction had 2 bases not matched to a gene; V was cut back by 3 bases and J by 2 bases. CDR1 and CDR2 from the germline V gene are LNHNV and YYDKDF (reference sequence). The CDR3 is 15 residues long. CDR3 residues: CATSRSGGATDTQYF. CDR3 in DNA: TGTGCCACCAGCAGGAGCGGGGGGGCCACAGATACGCAGTATTTT. Complete variable domain (other parts from reference TRBV15 and TRBJ2-3): DAMVIQNPRYQVTQFGKPVTLSCSQTLNHNVMYWYQQKSSQAPKLLFHYYDKDFNNEADTPDNFQSRRPNTSFCFLDIRSPGLGDTAMYLCATSRSGGATDTQYFGPGTRLTVL.

The chain is built from TRBV7-2 and TRBJ2-1; 11 nucleotides align to TRBD2. The germline V gene has CDR1 SGHTA and CDR2 FQGNSA. The trim removed 3 bases at V and 10 bases at J, leaving 5 bases unmatched. The CDR3 spans 14 residues. This chain's CDR3 is CASSFTSGGSEQFF. CDR3 DNA sequence: TGTGCCAGCAGCTTCACTAGCGGGGGCTCCGAGCAGTTCTTC.

Only one count was recorded for this clone. The junction does not match germline at one end; this may be a read error. The genes are TRBV10-2 and TRBJ2-7, with D maybe TRBD2 (6 bases). CDR1 WSHSY and CDR2 SAAADI come from the germline V gene. This CDR3 region has 13 residues. Here the CDR3 DNA reads TGCGCCAGCAGTGAGTGGGAGGCAGGGAGGAAAAACTTC. It is translated as CASSEWEAGRKNF.

The V call is TRBV11-2, the J call TRBJ1-6; D remains unclear. This CDR3 is built from 13 residues. The germline CDR1 and CDR2 sequences are SGHAT and FQNNGV. V was cut by 6 bases and J by 0 bases, with 3 bases left in between. CDR3: CASRNSYNSPLHF. CDR3 bases: TGTGCCAGCAGGAACTCCTATAATTCACCCCTCCACTTT.

The V gene is TRBV6-1, the J gene TRBJ2-5; D gene ambiguous. Trimming shortened V by 10 bases and J by 5 bases, and 17 bases separated the two germline ends. This CDR3 comprises 13 residues. Germline CDR1 is MNHNS and CDR2 is SASEGT. The CDR3 DNA is TGTGCCACCACTCGTCGATTGCCGGAGACCCAGTACTTC. This translates into CATTRRLPETQYF.

This rearrangement joins TRBV15 to TRBJ2-5; 7 bases fit TRBD2. The germline CDR1 and CDR2 sequences are LNHNV and YYDKDF (reference sequence). J was trimmed by 5 bases and V by 2 bases; bases with no gene match: 2. The length of the CDR3 is 13 residues. The CDR3 DNA reads as TGTGCCACCAGCAGAATCGGGGGGGAGACCCAGTACTTC. This codes for CATSRIGGETQYF.

The CDR3 loop is CASSQGQGAGRPQHF. The CDR3 DNA sequence: TGTGCCAGCAGCCAAGGCCAGGGGGCTGGGCGGCCCCAGCATTTT. The V and J genes are TRBV4-2 and TRBJ1-5; 8 bases are a match to TRBD1. This CDR3 spans 15 amino acids. From germline, CDR1 is LGHNA and CDR2 YNFKEQ. V trimming: 1 base; J trimming: 9 bases; junction bases outside the gene matches: 8.

The chain has TRBV11-3 and TRBJ2-5; D uncertain. Germline values: CDR1 SGHNT, CDR2 YENEEA. V shed 9 bases and J shed 7 bases, with 6 bases lying between them. This CDR3 is 9 amino acids long. This CDR3 reads CARSGTQYF. In nucleotides, the CDR3 is TGTGCCAGGTCGGGGACCCAGTACTTC.

V is TRBV6-5 and J is TRBJ1-2; D gene unclear. Trimming removed 3 bases from V and 10 bases from J, with 9 bases in between. Germline lookup yields CDR1 MNHEY and CDR2 SVGAGI. This CDR3 contains 11 residues. The CDR3 loop reads CASSYNGDYTF. In nucleotides, the CDR3 is TGTGCCAGCAGTTATAATGGGGACTACACCTTC.

V gene TRBV28 combines with J gene TRBJ1-2, with D hard to call. Germline loops: CDR1 MDHEN, CDR2 SYDVKM. This CDR3 spans 15 amino acids. The V gene lost 5 bases and the J gene lost 5 bases, with 18 bases spanning the gap. CDR3 amino acids: CASSPVLPWGYGYTF. CDR3 in DNA: TGTGCCAGCAGTCCCGTCCTCCCGTGGGGATATGGCTACACCTTC.

The chain recombines TRBV9 with TRBJ1-1; tentatively, D is TRBD1 (6 bases). The CDR3 extends over 15 amino acids. Germline loops: CDR1 SGDLS, CDR2 YYNGEE. V was cut by 2 bases and J by 0 bases, with 11 bases left in between. CDR3 bases: TGTGCCAGCAGCGTCACGGACAGTGTGAACACTGAAGCTTTCTTT. Translation gives CASSVTDSVNTEAFF.

This clone has only one observation. The chain carries TRBV28 and TRBJ1-2, with D maybe TRBD1 (6 bases). V was clipped by 3 bases and J by 6 bases, with 14 bases between them. The CDR3 spans 14 residues. CDR1 is MDHEN, CDR2 SYDVKM, per germline. The CDR3 here is CASSLRRGRHGYTF. In nucleotides, the CDR3 is TGTGCCAGCAGTTTGCGGAGGGGGAGGCATGGCTACACCTTC.

The chain has TRBV7-8 and TRBJ1-2; 10 bases line up with TRBD1. V lost 5 bases, J lost 4 bases, and 10 bases stayed unmatched. This CDR3 is built from 16 residues. Per the germline V gene, CDR1 is SGHVS and CDR2 is FQNEAQ. The CDR3 region is CASSLGQGPRFYGYTF. The CDR3 coding sequence is TGTGCCAGCAGCCTGGGACAGGGGCCGCGATTCTATGGCTACACCTTC.

The chain has TRBV6-1 and TRBJ2-5; TRBD1 or TRBD2 may be the D gene (5 bases each). The CDR3 totals 14 residues. V shed 3 bases and J shed 0 bases, with 8 bases lying between them. Germline V lookup: CDR1 MNHNS, CDR2 SASEGT. The CDR3 region has the DNA TGTGCCAGCAGTGAGTGGGACCACCAAGAGACCCAGTACTTC. Encoded protein: CASSEWDHQETQYF.

The rearrangement links TRBV6-6 to TRBJ2-5, with 7 nucleotides matching TRBD2. CDR1 is MNHNY, CDR2 SVGAGI, per germline (reference sequence). The CDR3 extends over 14 amino acids. The trim removed 6 bases at V and 3 bases at J, leaving 7 bases unmatched. The CDR3 sequence is CASRPRGLKETQYF. DNA for the CDR3: TGTGCCAGCAGGCCGAGGGGACTAAAAGAGACCCAGTACTTC.

This rearrangement joins TRBV7-9 to TRBJ1-1; D remains unclear. The germline V gene has CDR1 SEHNR and CDR2 FQNEAQ (reference sequence). Trimming took off 1 base at V and 1 base at J, with 7 bases between the two ends. This CDR3 region has 14 residues. In nucleotides, the CDR3 is TGTGCCAGCAGCTTAGTCGCGGGGAACACTGAAGCTTTCTTT. This codes for CASSLVAGNTEAFF.

The genes are TRBV5-1 and TRBJ2-1; D could derive from TRBD1 or TRBD2 (5 bases each). The germline V and J ends were trimmed by 4 bases and 2 bases, with 13 bases remaining between them. Germline loops: CDR1 SGHRS, CDR2 YFSETQ. This CDR3 contains 15 residues. CDR3 nucleotides: TGCGCCAGCAGCGCCCTGGGACCGCCCTACAATGAGCAGTTCTTC. This sequence encodes CASSALGPPYNEQFF.

This rearrangement joins TRBV27 to TRBJ2-7; TRBD1 matches at 11 bases. CDR3 length: 15 residues. J lost 5 bases, V lost 6 bases, and 9 bases had no gene match. Germline CDR1 reads MNHEY; CDR2 reads SMNVEV (reference sequence). The CDR3 DNA follows: TGTGCCAGCAGCGACCCAGGACAGGGGGCACACGAGCAGTACTTC. Translated, it gives CASSDPGQGAHEQYF.

This clone showed up just once. V usage is TRBV25-1 and J usage is TRBJ2-1; 11 bases match TRBD2. With V trimmed by 4 bases and J by 2 bases, 1 base remained unmatched. The CDR3 consists of 15 residues. Germline values: CDR1 MGHDK, CDR2 SYGVNS. The CDR3 loop is CASSVAGGTYNEQFF. The CDR3, as DNA: TGTGCCAGCAGTGTAGCGGGGGGGACCTACAATGAGCAGTTCTTC.

The genes are TRBV12-5 and TRBJ2-7; D may correspond to TRBD1 or TRBD2 (5 bases each). Germline CDR1 reads LGHNT; CDR2 reads FRNRAP. The CDR3 is made up of 14 amino acids. Trimming removed 7 bases at V and 6 bases at J, with 19 bases between. The CDR3 DNA follows: TGTGCTAGTGCCAGGGAGCCCAGTATCGTCGAGCAGTACTTC. Its translation: CASAREPSIVEQYF.

The gene calls are TRBV4-3 and TRBJ2-3; 11 positions match TRBD2. Unmatched junction bases numbered 11, after V lost 5 bases and J lost 4 bases. The CDR3 totals 17 residues. CDR1 and CDR2 from the germline V gene are LGHNA and YSLEER. CDR3 sequence: CASSGIAGGKHADTQYF. CDR3 DNA: TGCGCCAGCAGCGGGATAGCGGGGGGGAAACATGCAGATACGCAGTATTTT.

The chain uses TRBV10-3 and TRBJ1-5; the match to TRBD1 covers 12 bases. CDR3 length: 14 residues. V was clipped by 8 bases and J by 4 bases; unmatched bases: 3. Germline V gives CDR1 ENHRY, CDR2 SYGVKD. The CDR3 loop reads CAIGGQGANQPQHF. In nucleotides, the CDR3 is TGTGCCATCGGGGGACAGGGGGCGAATCAGCCCCAGCATTTT.

The rearrangement links TRBV27 to TRBJ1-1; TRBD1 is a possible D gene (6 bases). CDR1 MNHEY and CDR2 SMNVEV come from the germline V gene (reference sequence). There are 15 residues in the CDR3. Trimming took off 5 bases at V and 0 bases at J, with 13 bases between the two ends. CDR3 sequence: CASSAQRTVNTEAFF. The CDR3 region has the DNA TGTGCCAGCAGTGCCCAACGGACAGTGAACACTGAAGCTTTCTTT.

CDR3 amino acids: CSVEAPPTSGPIQETQYF. For the CDR3, the DNA is TGCAGCGTTGAAGCCCCCCCGACTAGCGGCCCAATTCAAGAGACCCAGTACTTC. The chain carries TRBV29-1 and TRBJ2-5, with 9 bases that match TRBD2. In germline, CDR1 is SQVTM, CDR2 ANQGSEA. There are 18 residues in the CDR3. V lost 1 base and J lost 2; bases outside the gene matches: 14.

The chain has TRBV28 and TRBJ2-3; a weak D match, TRBD1 (6 bases). The CDR3 spans 15 residues. Trimming shortened V by 2 bases and J by 6 bases, and 15 bases separated the two germline ends. Germline CDR1 reads MDHEN; CDR2 reads SYDVKM. CDR3 DNA sequence: TGTGCCAGCAGTTTAAATTTTAGGGGGACGGATACGCAGTATTTT. Its translation is CASSLNFRGTDTQYF.